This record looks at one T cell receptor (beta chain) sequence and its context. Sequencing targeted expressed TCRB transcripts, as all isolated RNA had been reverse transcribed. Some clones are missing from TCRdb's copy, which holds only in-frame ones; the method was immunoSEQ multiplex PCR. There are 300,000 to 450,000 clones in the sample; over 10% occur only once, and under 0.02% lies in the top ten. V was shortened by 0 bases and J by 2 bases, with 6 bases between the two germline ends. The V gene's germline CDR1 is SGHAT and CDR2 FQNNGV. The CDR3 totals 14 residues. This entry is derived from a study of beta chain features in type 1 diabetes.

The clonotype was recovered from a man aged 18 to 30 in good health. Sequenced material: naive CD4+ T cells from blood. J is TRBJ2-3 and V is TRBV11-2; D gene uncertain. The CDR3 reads CASSLDRITDTQYF. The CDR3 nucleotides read TGTGCCAGCAGCTTAGACAGGATCACAGATACGCAGTATTTT. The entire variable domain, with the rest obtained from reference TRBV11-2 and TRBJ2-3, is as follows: EAGVAQSPRYKIIEKRQSVAFWCNPISGHATLYWYQQILGQGPKLLIQFQNNGVVDDSQLPKDRFSAERLKGVDSTLKIQPAKLEDSAVYLCASSLDRITDTQYFGPGTRLTVL.